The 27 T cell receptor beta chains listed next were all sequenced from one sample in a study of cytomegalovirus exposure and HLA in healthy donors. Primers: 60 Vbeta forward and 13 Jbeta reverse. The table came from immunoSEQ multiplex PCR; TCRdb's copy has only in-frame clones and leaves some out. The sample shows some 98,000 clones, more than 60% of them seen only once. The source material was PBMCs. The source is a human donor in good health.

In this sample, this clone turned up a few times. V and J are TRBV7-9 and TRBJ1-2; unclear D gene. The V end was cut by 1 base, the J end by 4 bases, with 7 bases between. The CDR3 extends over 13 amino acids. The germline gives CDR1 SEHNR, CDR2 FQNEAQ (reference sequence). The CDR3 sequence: CASSLVESYGYTF. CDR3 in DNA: TGTGCCAGCAGCTTAGTGGAGTCCTATGGCTACACCTTC.

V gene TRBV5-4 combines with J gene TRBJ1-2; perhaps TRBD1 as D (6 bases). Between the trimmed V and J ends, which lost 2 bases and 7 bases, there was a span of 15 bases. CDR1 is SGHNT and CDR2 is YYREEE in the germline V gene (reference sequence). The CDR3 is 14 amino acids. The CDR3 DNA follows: TGTGCCAGCAGCTTAGAGGGGGGGGTAGGTGGCTACACCTTC. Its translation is CASSLEGGVGGYTF.

DNA for the CDR3: TGTGCCAGCAGCATAAGGACAGGCTACAATGAGCAGTTCTTC. Protein: CASSIRTGYNEQFF. V usage is TRBV5-4 and J usage is TRBJ2-1, with 7 bases identical to TRBD1. J was trimmed by 3 bases and V by 4 bases; bases with no gene match: 4. The CDR3 contains 14 residues. From germline, CDR1 is SGHNT and CDR2 YYREEE (reference sequence).

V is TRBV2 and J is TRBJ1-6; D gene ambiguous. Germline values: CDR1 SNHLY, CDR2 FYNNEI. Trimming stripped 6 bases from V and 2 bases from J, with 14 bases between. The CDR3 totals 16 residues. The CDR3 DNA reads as TGTGCCAGCAGAGCCTCGGGGAGCACCTATAATTCACCCCTCCACTTT. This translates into CASRASGSTYNSPLHF.

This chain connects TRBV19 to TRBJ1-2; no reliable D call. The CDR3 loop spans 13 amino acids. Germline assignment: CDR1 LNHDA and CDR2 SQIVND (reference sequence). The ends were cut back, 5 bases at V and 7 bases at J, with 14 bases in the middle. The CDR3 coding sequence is TGTGCCAGTAGTGTGCCGGGGTCCGTTGGCTACACCTTC. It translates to CASSVPGSVGYTF.

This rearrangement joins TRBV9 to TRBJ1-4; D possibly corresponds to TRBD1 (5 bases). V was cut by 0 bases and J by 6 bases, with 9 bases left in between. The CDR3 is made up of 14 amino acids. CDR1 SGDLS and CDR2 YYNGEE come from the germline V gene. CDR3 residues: CASSVGTGDEKLFF. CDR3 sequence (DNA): TGTGCCAGCAGCGTAGGGACGGGGGATGAAAAACTGTTTTTT.

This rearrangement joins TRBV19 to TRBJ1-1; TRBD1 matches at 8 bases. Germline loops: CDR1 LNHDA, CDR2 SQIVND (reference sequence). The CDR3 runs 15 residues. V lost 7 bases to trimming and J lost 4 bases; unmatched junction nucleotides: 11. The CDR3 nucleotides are TGTGCCAGTACCCCCTACAGGGGGGCGAGCACTGAAGCTTTCTTT. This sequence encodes CASTPYRGASTEAFF.

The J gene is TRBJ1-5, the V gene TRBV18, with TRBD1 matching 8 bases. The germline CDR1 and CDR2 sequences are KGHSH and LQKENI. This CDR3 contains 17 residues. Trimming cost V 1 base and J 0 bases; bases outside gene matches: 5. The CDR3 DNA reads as TGTGCCAGCTCACCACTAGGACAGGGTTATAGCAATCAGCCCCAGCATTTT. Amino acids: CASSPLGQGYSNQPQHF.

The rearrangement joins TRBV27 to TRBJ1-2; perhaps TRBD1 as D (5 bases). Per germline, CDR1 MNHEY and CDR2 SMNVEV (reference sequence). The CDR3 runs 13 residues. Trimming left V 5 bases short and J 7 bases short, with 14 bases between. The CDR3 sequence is CASSATPGGGYTF. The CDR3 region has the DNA TGTGCCAGCAGTGCAACCCCCGGGGGTGGCTACACCTTC.

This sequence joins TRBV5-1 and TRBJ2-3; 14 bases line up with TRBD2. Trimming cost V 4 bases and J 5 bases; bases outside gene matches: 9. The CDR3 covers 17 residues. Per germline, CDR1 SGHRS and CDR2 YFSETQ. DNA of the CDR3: TGCGCCAGCAGCCTGACTAGCGGGAGGGCCGGCGGAGATACGCAGTATTTT. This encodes CASSLTSGRAGGDTQYF.

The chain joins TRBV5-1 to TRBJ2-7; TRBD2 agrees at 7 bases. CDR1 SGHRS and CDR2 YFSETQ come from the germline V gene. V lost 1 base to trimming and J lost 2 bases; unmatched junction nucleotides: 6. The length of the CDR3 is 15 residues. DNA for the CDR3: TGCGCCAGCAGCTTGAGTTGGGACTATACCTACGAGCAGTACTTC. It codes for CASSLSWDYTYEQYF.

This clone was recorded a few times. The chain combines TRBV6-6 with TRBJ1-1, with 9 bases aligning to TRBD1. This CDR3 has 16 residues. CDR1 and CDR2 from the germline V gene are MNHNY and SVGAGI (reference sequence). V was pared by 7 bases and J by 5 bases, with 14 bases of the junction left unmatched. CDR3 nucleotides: TGTGCCAGCACCCAAACCGGGACAGGGTCTCATACTGAAGCTTTCTTT. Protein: CASTQTGTGSHTEAFF.

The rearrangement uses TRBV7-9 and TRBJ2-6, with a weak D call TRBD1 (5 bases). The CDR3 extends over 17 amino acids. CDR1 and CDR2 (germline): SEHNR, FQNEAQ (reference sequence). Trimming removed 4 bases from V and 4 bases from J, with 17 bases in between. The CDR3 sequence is CASSSRTSRAGANVLTF. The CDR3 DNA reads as TGTGCCAGCAGCTCCCGGACAAGTCGGGCCGGGGCCAACGTCCTGACTTTC.

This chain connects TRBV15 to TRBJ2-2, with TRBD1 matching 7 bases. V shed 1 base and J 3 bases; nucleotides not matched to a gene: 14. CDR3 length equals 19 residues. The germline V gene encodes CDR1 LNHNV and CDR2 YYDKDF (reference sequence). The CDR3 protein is CATSRGIDRDSFDTGELFF. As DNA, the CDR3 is TGTGCCACCAGCAGAGGAATCGACCGGGACAGTTTTGACACCGGGGAGCTGTTTTTT.

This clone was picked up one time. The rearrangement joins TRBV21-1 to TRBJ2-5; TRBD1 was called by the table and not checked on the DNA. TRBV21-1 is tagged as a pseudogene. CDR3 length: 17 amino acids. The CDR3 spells CASSKGQGSLLSETQYF. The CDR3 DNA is TGTGCCAGCAGCAAAGGTCAGGGGAGTTTGCTAAGCGAGACCCAGTACTTC.

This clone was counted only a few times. In DNA, the CDR3 is TGCGCCAGCAGCCACGGACAGGTACAACCTAACTATGGCTACACCTTC. Its protein is CASSHGQVQPNYGYTF. The chain links TRBV4-3 to TRBJ1-2; 7 nucleotides line up with TRBD1. The J segment lost 0 bases and the V segment lost 3 bases, leaving 7 bases of the junction unmatched. Germline V gene lookup returns CDR1 LGHNA and CDR2 YSLEER. The CDR3 length is 16 residues.

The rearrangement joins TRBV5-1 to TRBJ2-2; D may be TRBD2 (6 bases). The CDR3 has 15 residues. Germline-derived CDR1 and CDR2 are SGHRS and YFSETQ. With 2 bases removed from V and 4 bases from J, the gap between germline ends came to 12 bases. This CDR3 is CASSFREVITGELFF. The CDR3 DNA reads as TGCGCCAGCAGCTTTAGGGAGGTCATCACCGGGGAGCTGTTTTTT. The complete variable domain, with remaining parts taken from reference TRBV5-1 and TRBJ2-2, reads KAGVTQTPRYLIKTRGQQVTLSCSPISGHRSVSWYQQTPGQGLQFLFEYFSETQRNKGNFPGRFSGRQFSNSRSEMNVSTLELGDSALYLCASSFREVITGELFFGEGSRLTVL.

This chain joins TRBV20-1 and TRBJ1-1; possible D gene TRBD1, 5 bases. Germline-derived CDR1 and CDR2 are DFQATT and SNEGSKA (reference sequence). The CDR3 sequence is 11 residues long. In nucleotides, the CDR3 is TGCAGAGGGCAGGGAGGCGCTGAAGCTTTCTTT. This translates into CRGQGGAEAFF.

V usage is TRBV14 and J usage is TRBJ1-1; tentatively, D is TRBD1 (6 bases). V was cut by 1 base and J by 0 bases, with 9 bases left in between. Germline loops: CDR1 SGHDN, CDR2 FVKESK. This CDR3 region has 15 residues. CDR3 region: CASSQVRQVNTEAFF. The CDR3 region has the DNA TGTGCCAGCAGCCAAGTAAGACAGGTGAACACTGAAGCTTTCTTT.

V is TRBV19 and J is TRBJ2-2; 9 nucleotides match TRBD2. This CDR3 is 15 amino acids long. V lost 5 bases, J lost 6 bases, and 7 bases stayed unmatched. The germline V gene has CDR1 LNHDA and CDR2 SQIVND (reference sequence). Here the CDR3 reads CASSVVRGGAGELFF. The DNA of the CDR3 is TGTGCCAGTAGTGTTGTGCGGGGGGGCGCCGGGGAGCTGTTTTTT.

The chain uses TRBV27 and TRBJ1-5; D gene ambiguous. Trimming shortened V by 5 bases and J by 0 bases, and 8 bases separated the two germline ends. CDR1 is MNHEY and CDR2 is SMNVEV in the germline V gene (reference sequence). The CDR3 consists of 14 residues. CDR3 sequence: CASSLQFSNQPQHF. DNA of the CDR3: TGTGCCAGCAGTCTACAGTTTAGCAATCAGCCCCAGCATTTT.

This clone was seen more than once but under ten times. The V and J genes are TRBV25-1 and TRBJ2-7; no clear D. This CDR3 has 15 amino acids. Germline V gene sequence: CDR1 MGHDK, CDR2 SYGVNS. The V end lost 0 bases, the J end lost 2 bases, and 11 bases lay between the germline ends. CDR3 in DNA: TGTGCCAGCAGTGAATATAGGCAGGTACCCTACGAGCAGTACTTC. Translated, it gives CASSEYRQVPYEQYF.

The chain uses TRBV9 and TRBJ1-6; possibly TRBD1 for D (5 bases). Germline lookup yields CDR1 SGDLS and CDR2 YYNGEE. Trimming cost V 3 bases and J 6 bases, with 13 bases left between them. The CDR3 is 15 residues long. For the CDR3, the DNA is TGTGCCAGCAGCGCACTGGGGGGATCTAATTCACCCCTCCACTTT. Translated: CASSALGGSNSPLHF.

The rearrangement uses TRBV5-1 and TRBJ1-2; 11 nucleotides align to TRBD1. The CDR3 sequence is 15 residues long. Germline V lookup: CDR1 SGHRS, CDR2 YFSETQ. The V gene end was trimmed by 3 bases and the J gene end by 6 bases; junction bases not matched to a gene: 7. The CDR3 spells CASSSRTGGADGYTF. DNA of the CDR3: TGCGCCAGCAGCTCACGGACAGGGGGCGCGGATGGCTACACCTTC. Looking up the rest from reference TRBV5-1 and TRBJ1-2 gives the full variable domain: KAGVTQTPRYLIKTRGQQVTLSCSPISGHRSVSWYQQTPGQGLQFLFEYFSETQRNKGNFPGRFSGRQFSNSRSEMNVSTLELGDSALYLCASSSRTGGADGYTFGSGTRLTVV.

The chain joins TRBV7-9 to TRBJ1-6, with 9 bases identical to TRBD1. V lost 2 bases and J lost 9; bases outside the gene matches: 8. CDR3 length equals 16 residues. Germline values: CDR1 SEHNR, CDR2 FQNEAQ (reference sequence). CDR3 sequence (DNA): TGTGCCAGCAGCTTAACCGTGGGGACAGGGCTTTCACCCCTCCACTTT. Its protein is CASSLTVGTGLSPLHF.

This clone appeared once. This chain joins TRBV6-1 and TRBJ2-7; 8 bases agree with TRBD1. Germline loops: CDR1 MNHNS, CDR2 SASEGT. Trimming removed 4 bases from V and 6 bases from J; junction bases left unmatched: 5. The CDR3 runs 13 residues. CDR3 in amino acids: CASSVTQGGEQYF. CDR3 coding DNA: TGTGCCAGCAGTGTAACACAGGGGGGCGAGCAGTACTTC.

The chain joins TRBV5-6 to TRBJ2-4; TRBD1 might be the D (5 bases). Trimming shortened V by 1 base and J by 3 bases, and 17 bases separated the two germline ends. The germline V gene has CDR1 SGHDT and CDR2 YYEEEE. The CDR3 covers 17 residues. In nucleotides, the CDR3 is TGTGCCAGCAGCTTGCCTCAGGGAAACAGGAACAAAAACATTCAGTACTTC. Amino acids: CASSLPQGNRNKNIQYF.